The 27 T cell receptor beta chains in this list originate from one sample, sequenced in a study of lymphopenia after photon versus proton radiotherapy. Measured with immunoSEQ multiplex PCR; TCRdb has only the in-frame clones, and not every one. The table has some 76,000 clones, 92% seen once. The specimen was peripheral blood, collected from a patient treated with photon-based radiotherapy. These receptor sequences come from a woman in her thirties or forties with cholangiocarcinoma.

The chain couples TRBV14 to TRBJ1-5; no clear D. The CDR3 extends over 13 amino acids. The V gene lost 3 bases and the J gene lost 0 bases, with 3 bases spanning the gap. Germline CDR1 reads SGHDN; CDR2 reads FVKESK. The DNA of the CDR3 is TGTGCCAGCAGCCACGGTAGCAATCAGCCCCAGCATTTT. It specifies CASSHGSNQPQHF.

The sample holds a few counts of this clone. Here the CDR3 reads CASSPLAGGPGEQYF. In DNA form, the CDR3 reads TGTGCCAGCAGCCCTTTGGCGGGGGGGCCGGGTGAGCAGTACTTC. This chain connects TRBV6-1 to TRBJ2-7; TRBD2 matches 9 bases. The CDR3 is 15 residues long. Trimming at V came to 6 bases and at J to 7 bases, leaving 13 bases not matched to a gene. The germline CDR1 and CDR2 sequences are MNHNS and SASEGT.

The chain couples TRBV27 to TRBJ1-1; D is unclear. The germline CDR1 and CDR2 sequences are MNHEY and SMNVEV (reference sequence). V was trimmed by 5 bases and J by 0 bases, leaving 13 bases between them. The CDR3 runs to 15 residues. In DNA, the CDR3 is TGTGCCAGCAGTCCCCGAGGCGATATGAACACTGAAGCTTTCTTT. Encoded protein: CASSPRGDMNTEAFF.

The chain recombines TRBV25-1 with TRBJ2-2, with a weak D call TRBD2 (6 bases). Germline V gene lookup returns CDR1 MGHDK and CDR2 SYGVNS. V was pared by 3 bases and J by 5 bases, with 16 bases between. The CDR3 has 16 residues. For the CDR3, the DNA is TGTGCCAGCAGTGATGGAGGGGCGATGGGGACCGGGGAGCTGTTTTTT. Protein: CASSDGGAMGTGELFF.

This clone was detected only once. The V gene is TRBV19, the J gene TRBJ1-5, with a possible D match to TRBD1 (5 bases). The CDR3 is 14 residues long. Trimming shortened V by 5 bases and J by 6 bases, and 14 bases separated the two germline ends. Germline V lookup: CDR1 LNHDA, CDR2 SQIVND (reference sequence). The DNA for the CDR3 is TGTGCCAGTAGTTTCGGCAGGGAGGGTCAGCCCCAGCATTTT. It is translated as CASSFGREGQPQHF.

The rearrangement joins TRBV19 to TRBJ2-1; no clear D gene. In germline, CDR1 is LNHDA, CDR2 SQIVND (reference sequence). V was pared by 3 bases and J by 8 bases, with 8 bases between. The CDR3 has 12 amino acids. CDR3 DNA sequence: TGTGCCAGTAGTATGGCTTCCCATGAGCAGTTCTTC. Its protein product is CASSMASHEQFF.

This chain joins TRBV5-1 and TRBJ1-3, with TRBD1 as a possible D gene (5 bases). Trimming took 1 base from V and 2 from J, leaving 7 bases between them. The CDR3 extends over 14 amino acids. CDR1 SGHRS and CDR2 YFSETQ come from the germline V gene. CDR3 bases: TGCGCCAGCAGCTTGTCAGGGACTGGAAACACCATATATTTT. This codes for CASSLSGTGNTIYF.

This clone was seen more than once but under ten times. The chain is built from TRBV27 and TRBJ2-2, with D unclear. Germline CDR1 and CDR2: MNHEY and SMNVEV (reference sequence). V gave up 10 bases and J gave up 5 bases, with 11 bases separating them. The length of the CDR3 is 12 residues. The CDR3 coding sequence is TGTGCCATCTCTCCCCCTACCGGGGAGCTGTTTTTT. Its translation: CAISPPTGELFF.

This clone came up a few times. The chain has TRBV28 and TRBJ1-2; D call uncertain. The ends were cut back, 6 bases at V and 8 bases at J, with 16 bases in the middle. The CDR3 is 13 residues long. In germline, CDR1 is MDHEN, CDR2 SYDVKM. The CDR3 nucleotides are TGTGCCAGCAGGACCTCGGACGGGCGAGGCTACACCTTC. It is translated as CASRTSDGRGYTF.

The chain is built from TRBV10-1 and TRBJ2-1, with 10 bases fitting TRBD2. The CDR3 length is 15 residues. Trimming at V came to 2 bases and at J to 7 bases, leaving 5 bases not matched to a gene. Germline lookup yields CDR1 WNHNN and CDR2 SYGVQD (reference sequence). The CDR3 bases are TGCGCCAGCAGTGAGACTAGCGGGATTTCAAATGAGCAGTTCTTC. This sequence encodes CASSETSGISNEQFF.

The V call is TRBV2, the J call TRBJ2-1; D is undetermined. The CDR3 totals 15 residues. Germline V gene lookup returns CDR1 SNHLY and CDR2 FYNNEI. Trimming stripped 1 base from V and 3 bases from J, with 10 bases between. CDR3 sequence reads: CASSEGALFYNEQFF. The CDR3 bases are TGTGCCAGCAGTGAAGGGGCTCTTTTCTACAATGAGCAGTTCTTC. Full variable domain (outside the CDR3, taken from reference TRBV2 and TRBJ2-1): EPEVTQTPSHQVTQMGQEVILRCVPISNHLYFYWYRQILGQKVEFLVSFYNNEISEKSEIFDDQFSVERPDGSNFTLKIRSTKLEDSAMYFCASSEGALFYNEQFFGPGTRLTVL.

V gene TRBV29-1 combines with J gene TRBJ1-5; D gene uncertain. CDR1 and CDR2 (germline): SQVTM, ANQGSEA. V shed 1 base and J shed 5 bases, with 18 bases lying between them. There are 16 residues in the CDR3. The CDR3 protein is CSVEGPSRLSYQPQHF. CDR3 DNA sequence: TGCAGCGTTGAAGGCCCTTCGAGGTTGTCGTATCAGCCCCAGCATTTT. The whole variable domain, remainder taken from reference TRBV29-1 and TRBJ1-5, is SAVISQKPSRDICQRGTSLTIQCQVDSQVTMMFWYRQQPGQSLTLIATANQGSEATYESGFVIDKFPISRPNLTFSTLTVSNMSPEDSSIYLCSVEGPSRLSYQPQHFGDGTRLSIL.

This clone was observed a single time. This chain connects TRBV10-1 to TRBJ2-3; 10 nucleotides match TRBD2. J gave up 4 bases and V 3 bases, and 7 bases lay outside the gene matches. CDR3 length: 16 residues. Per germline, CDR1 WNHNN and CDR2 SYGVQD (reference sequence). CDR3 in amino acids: CASSDVSGRTPDTQYF. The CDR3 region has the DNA TGCGCCAGCAGTGATGTTAGCGGGAGGACCCCAGATACGCAGTATTTT.

The CDR3 is CASSIGRLAIGYNEQFF. In DNA, the CDR3 is TGTGCCAGTAGTATAGGGAGGCTAGCGATAGGGTACAATGAGCAGTTCTTC. The chain combines TRBV19 with TRBJ2-1, with a possible D match to TRBD2 (6 bases). The V and J ends lost 1 base and 4 bases respectively, with 17 bases between them. This CDR3 contains 17 residues. From germline, CDR1 is LNHDA and CDR2 SQIVND (reference sequence).

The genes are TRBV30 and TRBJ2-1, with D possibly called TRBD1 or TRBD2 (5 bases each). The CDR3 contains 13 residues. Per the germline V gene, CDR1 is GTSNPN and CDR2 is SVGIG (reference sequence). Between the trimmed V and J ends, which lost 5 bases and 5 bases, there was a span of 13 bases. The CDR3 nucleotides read TGTGCCTGGGGAGAAGGGACCAACAATGAGCAGTTCTTC. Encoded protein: CAWGEGTNNEQFF. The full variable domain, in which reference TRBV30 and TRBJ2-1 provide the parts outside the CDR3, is SQTIHQWPATLVQPVGSPLSLECTVEGTSNPNLYWYRQAAGRGLQLLFYSVGIGQISSEVPQNLSASRPQDRQFILSSKKLLLSDSGFYLCAWGEGTNNEQFFGPGTRLTVL.

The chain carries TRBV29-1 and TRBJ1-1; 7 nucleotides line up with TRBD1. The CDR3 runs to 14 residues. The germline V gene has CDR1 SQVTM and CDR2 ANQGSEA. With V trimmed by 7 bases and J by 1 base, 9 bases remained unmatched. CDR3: CSANRGGQNTEAFF. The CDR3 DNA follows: TGCAGCGCAAACAGGGGTGGACAGAACACTGAAGCTTTCTTT.

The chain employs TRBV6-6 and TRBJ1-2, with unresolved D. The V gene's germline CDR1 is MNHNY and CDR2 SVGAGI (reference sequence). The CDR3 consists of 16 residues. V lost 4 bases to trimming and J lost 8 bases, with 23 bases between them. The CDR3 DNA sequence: TGTGCCAGCAGTTCCGATGACCGCACCGTAGTGGGAGGCTACACCTTC. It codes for CASSSDDRTVVGGYTF.

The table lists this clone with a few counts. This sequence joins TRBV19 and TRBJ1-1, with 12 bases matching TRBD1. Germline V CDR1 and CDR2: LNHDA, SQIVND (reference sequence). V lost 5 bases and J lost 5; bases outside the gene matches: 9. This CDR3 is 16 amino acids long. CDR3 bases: TGTGCCAGTAGTCCCGGTTCGGGACAGGGGGCAACTGAAGCTTTCTTT. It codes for CASSPGSGQGATEAFF.

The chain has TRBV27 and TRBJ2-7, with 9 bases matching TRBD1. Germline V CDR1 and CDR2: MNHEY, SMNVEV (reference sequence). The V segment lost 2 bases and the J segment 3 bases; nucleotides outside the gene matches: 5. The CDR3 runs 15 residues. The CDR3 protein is CASSLLGQGHYEQYF. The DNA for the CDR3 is TGTGCCAGCAGTTTACTGGGACAGGGACACTACGAGCAGTACTTC.

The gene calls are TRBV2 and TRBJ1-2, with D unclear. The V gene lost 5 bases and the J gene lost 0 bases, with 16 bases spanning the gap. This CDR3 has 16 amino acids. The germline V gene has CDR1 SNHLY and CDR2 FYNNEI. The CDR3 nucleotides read TGTGCCAGCAGTTCCCGGTCCGGTTCTGCTAACTATGGCTACACCTTC. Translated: CASSSRSGSANYGYTF.

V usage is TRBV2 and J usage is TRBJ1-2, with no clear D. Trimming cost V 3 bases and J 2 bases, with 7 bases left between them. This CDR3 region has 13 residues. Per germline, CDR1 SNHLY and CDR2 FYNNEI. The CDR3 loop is CASSDRGNYGYTF. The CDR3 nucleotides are TGTGCCAGCAGTGATAGAGGGAACTATGGCTACACCTTC.

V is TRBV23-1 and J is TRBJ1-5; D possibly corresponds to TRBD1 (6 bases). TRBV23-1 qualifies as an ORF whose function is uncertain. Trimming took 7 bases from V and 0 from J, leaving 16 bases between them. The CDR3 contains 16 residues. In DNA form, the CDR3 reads TGCGCCAGCACCCCTCGGCAGGGACATAGCAATCAGCCCCAGCATTTT. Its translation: CASTPRQGHSNQPQHF.

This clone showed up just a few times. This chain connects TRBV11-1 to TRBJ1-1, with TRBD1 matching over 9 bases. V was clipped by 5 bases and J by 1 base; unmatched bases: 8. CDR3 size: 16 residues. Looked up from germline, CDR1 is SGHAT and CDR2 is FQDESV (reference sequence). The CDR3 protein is CASSHPGQGWNTEAFF. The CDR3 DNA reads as TGTGCCAGCAGCCACCCGGGACAGGGTTGGAACACTGAAGCTTTCTTT.

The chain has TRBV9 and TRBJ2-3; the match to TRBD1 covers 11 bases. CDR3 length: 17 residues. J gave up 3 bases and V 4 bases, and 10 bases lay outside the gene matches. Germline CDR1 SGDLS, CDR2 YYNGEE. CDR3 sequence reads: CASSPWDRGGSTDTQYF. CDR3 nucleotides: TGTGCCAGCAGCCCCTGGGACAGGGGGGGGAGTACAGATACGCAGTATTTT. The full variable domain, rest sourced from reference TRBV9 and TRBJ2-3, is DSGVTQTPKHLITATGQRVTLRCSPRSGDLSVYWYQQSLDQGLQFLIQYYNGEERAKGNILERFSAQQFPDLHSELNLSSLELGDSALYFCASSPWDRGGSTDTQYFGPGTRLTVL.

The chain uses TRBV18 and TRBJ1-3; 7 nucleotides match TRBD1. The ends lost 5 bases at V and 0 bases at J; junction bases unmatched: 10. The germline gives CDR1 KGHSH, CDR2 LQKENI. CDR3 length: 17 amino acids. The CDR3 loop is CASSYQTGADSGNTIYF. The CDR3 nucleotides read TGTGCCAGCTCATATCAAACAGGGGCGGACTCTGGAAACACCATATATTTT.

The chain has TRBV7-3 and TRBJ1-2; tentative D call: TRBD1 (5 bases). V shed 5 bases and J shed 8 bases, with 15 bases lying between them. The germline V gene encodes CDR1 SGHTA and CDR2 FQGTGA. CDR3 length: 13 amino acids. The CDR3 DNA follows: TGTGCCAGCAGCCCCCGGGGGGACGGAGGCTACACCTTC. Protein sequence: CASSPRGDGGYTF.

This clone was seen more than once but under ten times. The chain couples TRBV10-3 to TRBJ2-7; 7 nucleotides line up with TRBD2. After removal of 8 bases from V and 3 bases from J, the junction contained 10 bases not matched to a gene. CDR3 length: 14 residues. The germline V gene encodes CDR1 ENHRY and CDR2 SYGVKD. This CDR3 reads CAIGGGTEVYEQYF. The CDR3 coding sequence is TGTGCCATCGGGGGGGGTACGGAAGTCTACGAGCAGTACTTC.